This TCR beta chain derives from a study of long-term antiretroviral therapy in people with HIV. Study-wide points: Dominating the repertoire at all time points were the clones that expanded before ART. Blood obtained between about 2004 and 2017 may reflect older ART regimens.

Samples were assayed with immunoSEQ v3.0 at survey level. TCRdb keeps only in-frame clones here, not all; method: immunoSEQ multiplex PCR. The data show 25,000 to 35,000 clones, approximately 86% seen once. About this clone itself: Its antigen is not identified.

The CDR3 is 18 residues long. The germline gives CDR1 SGDLS, CDR2 YYNGEE. With V trimmed by 6 bases and J by 5 bases, 19 bases remained unmatched. The receptor comes from a man aged 50-59 years with HIV. The input for sequencing was unsorted PBMCs, taken around 5 years before starting antiretroviral therapy. V gene TRBV9 combines with J gene TRBJ2-3, with 9 positions matching TRBD2. In DNA form, the CDR3 reads TGTGCCAGCACGCCGGGAAGCGGGAGGCCCGGGGGGGGAGATACGCAGTATTTT. Translated: CASTPGSGRPGGGDTQYF.